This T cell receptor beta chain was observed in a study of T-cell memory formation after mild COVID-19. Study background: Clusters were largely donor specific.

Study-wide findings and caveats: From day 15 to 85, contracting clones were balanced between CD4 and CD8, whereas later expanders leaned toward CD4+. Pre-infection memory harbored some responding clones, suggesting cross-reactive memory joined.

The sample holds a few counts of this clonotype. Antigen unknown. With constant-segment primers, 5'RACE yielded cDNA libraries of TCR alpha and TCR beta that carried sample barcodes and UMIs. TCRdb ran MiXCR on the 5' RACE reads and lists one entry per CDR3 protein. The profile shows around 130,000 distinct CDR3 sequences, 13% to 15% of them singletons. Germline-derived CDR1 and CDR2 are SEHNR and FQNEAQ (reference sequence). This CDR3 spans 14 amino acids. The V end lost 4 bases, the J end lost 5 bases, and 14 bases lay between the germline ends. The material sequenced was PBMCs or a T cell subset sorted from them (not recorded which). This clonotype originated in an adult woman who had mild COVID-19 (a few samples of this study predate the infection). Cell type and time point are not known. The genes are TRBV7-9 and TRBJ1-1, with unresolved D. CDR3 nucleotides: TGTGCCAGCAGCTCCCCCGACTGGGAAACTGAAGCTTTCTTT. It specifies CASSSPDWETEAFF.